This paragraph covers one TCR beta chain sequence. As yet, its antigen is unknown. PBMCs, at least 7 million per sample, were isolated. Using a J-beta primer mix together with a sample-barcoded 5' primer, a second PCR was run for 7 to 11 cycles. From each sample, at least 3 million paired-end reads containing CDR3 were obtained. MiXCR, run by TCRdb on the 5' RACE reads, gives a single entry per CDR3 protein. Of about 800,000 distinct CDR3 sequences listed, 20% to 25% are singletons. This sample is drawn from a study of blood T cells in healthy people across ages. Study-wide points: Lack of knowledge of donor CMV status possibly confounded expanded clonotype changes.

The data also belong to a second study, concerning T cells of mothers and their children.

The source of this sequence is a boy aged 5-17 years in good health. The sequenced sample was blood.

CDR3 protein: CASSEGWDLYNEQFF. In DNA form, the CDR3 reads TGTGCCAGCAGTGAGGGCTGGGACCTTTACAATGAGCAGTTCTTC. The chain joins TRBV27 to TRBJ2-1; the D call may be TRBD1 or TRBD2 (5 bases each). Germline V gene lookup returns CDR1 MNHEY and CDR2 SMNVEV (reference sequence). Trimming stripped 5 bases from V and 4 bases from J, with 15 bases between. This CDR3 is 15 amino acids long.